This is a list of T cell receptor beta chains from one sample in a study of long-term antiretroviral therapy in people with HIV. Using immunoSEQ multiplex PCR, the repertoire was profiled, and TCRdb retains in-frame clones only, with some absent. The sample carries approximately 18,000 clones, around three quarters recorded once. The specimen was unsorted PBMCs, collected 0.2 years after starting antiretroviral therapy. The origin of the receptors is a woman aged 40 to 55 with HIV. CDR3s include the opening cysteine and the closing phenylalanine or tryptophan. A D gene is named only where the DNA matches it firmly. Clone size appears in some rows only: once, few, many, or a class for an expanded clone.

j_gene,v_gene,d_gene,len,abundance,CDR3aa,CDR3nt
TRBJ1-2,TRBV6-1,.,12,.,CASTRSLYGYTF,TGTGCCAGCACCCGGAGCCTCTATGGCTACACCTTC
TRBJ1-1,TRBV6-5,.,14,.,CASSYSKGGTEAFF,TGTGCCAGCAGTTACTCGAAGGGAGGCACTGAAGCTTTCTTT
TRBJ2-7,TRBV5-6,TRBD1,14,.,CASSGTGGPYEQYF,TGTGCCAGCAGCGGGACAGGGGGTCCCTACGAGCAGTACTTC
TRBJ1-2,TRBV4-3,TRBD1,14,.,CASSPGQGTYGYTF,TGCGCCAGCAGCCCGGGACAGGGGACTTATGGCTACACCTTC
TRBJ2-6,TRBV14,.,17,.,CASSQDWEGFEANVLTF,TGTGCCAGCAGCCAAGATTGGGAAGGGTTCGAGGCCAACGTCCTGACTTTC
TRBJ1-1,TRBV5-1,.,14,few,CASSPVGGGTEAFF,TGCGCCAGCAGCCCGGTGGGGGGCGGCACTGAAGCTTTCTTT
TRBJ1-1,TRBV2,.,11,.,CASSPLSEAFF,TGTGCCAGCAGTCCCCTCTCTGAAGCTTTCTTT
TRBJ2-2,TRBV5-4,.,14,few,CASRAIVNTGELFF,TGTGCCAGCAGGGCCATTGTGAACACCGGGGAGCTGTTTTTT
TRBJ2-1,TRBV5-1,.,15,once,CASSSGGWVYNEQFF,TGCGCCAGCAGCTCAGGAGGTTGGGTCTACAATGAGCAGTTCTTC
TRBJ2-7,TRBV30,.,11,.,CAWGIGYEQYF,TGTGCCTGGGGCATTGGCTACGAGCAGTACTTC
TRBJ2-7,TRBV7-2,.,14,.,CASSLGSRPYEQYF,TGTGCCAGCAGCTTGGGAAGCCGCCCCTACGAGCAGTACTTC
TRBJ2-1,TRBV5-6,.,15,.,CASSLWSAPLDEQFF,TGTGCCAGCAGCTTGTGGTCGGCCCCTCTGGATGAGCAGTTCTTC
TRBJ2-2,TRBV7-9,TRBD2,15,.,CASSLEGLGTGELFF,TGTGCCAGCAGCTTAGAGGGACTAGGCACCGGGGAGCTGTTTTTT
TRBJ1-2,TRBV6-5,.,16,.,CASSYSRTGFQGGYTF,TGTGCCAGCAGTTACTCCCGCACAGGGTTTCAAGGAGGCTACACCTTC
TRBJ1-1,TRBV13,.,16,once,CASTSSVGGMNTEAFF,TGTGCCAGCACCTCCTCGGTGGGAGGGATGAACACTGAAGCTTTCTTT
TRBJ1-2,TRBV7-2,.,14,.,CASSLGVTGAGYTF,TGTGCCAGCAGCTTAGGGGTGACCGGGGCCGGCTACACCTTC
TRBJ1-1,TRBV5-6,.,14,.,CASSLSRMNTEAFF,TGTGCCAGCAGCTTGAGTCGGATGAACACTGAAGCTTTCTTT
TRBJ1-3,TRBV11-2,.,11,.,CASRYTNTIYF,TGTGCCAGCAGATACACAAACACCATATATTTT
TRBJ2-7,TRBV4-1,TRBD1,15,.,CASSQAPRQGSEQYF,TGCGCCAGCAGCCAAGCCCCACGACAGGGTTCCGAGCAGTACTTC
TRBJ1-1,TRBV11-2,.,15,.,CASSAWAASNTEAFF,TGTGCCAGCAGCGCCTGGGCCGCCTCGAACACTGAAGCTTTCTTT
TRBJ2-5,TRBV19,TRBD2,15,.,CASRRGASGKETQYF,TGTGCCAGTAGGAGGGGGGCTAGCGGGAAAGAGACCCAGTACTTC
TRBJ2-4,TRBV5-1,TRBD2,15,.,CASSFSGAASNIQYF,TGCGCCAGCAGCTTTAGCGGGGCGGCCAGCAACATTCAGTACTTC
TRBJ2-1,TRBV7-9,.,18,.,CASSSTDPGQGMNNEQFF,TGTGCCAGCAGCTCCACCGATCCGGGACAAGGTATGAACAATGAGCAGTTCTTC
TRBJ2-5,TRBV7-9,TRBD2,13,.,CASSLGGSETQYF,TGTGCCAGCAGTCTGGGAGGGTCAGAGACCCAGTACTTC
TRBJ2-1,TRBV14,.,14,.,CASSQGGPHNEQFF,TGTGCCAGCAGCCAAGGTGGGCCACACAATGAGCAGTTCTTC
TRBJ2-3,TRBV11-3,.,16,.,CASSPGPQDSSDTQYF,TGTGCCAGCAGCCCAGGGCCACAAGACAGTTCAGATACGCAGTATTTT
TRBJ2-1,TRBV10-3,TRBD2,16,.,CAISGLAGDSYNEQFF,TGTGCCATCAGTGGCTTAGCGGGAGACTCCTACAATGAGCAGTTCTTC
TRBJ1-2,TRBV5-5,.,14,.,CASSLSGAGYGYTF,TGTGCCAGCAGCTTGTCAGGGGCAGGCTATGGCTACACCTTC
TRBJ2-5,TRBV5-1,TRBD1,15,.,CASSFSNRGQETQYF,TGCGCCAGCAGCTTCTCAAACAGGGGGCAAGAGACCCAGTACTTC
TRBJ1-1,TRBV4-1,.,14,.,CASSETDMNTEAFF,TGCGCCAGCAGCGAGACAGACATGAACACTGAAGCTTTCTTT
TRBJ2-5,TRBV4-1,TRBD2,16,.,CASSQERLAGVETQYF,TGCGCCAGCAGCCAAGAAAGACTAGCGGGAGTGGAGACCCAGTACTTC
TRBJ2-1,TRBV9,TRBD2,16,.,CASSVEGTSTDNEQFF,TGTGCCAGCAGTGTAGAGGGGACTAGCACAGACAATGAGCAGTTCTTC
TRBJ2-7,TRBV13,.,14,.,CASSVRDGTYEQYF,TGTGCCAGCAGCGTCCGGGACGGTACCTACGAGCAGTACTTC
TRBJ1-3,TRBV9,TRBD1,12,.,CASSFQGDTIYF,TGTGCCAGCAGCTTTCAGGGGGACACCATATATTTT
TRBJ2-5,TRBV18,TRBD2,17,.,CASSPLETSGREETQYF,TGTGCCAGCTCACCTCTCGAGACTAGCGGGAGGGAAGAGACCCAGTACTTC
TRBJ1-1,TRBV9,.,13,few,CASSRGGSTEAFF,TGTGCCAGCAGCCGGGGGGGATCCACTGAAGCTTTCTTT
TRBJ1-1,TRBV27,TRBD1,14,.,CASSLLGQGTEAFF,TGTGCCAGCAGTTTATTGGGACAGGGCACTGAAGCTTTCTTT
TRBJ2-3,TRBV29-1,TRBD2,16,once,CSALLLAGGGTDTQYF,TGCAGCGCTCTTCTATTAGCGGGGGGGGGCACAGATACGCAGTATTTT
TRBJ1-3,TRBV19,TRBD1,15,.,CASSSPRGLGNTIYF,TGTGCCAGTAGTAGCCCCAGGGGGCTTGGAAACACCATATATTTT
TRBJ1-6,TRBV7-9,.,16,.,CASSDPAGRPNSPLHF,TGTGCCAGCAGCGACCCGGCAGGGAGACCAAATTCACCCCTCCACTTT
TRBJ2-7,TRBV4-1,.,14,medium-sized,CASSQEVTASEQYF,TGCGCCAGCAGCCAAGAGGTAACCGCGTCCGAGCAGTACTTC
TRBJ2-4,TRBV6-5,.,12,.,CASSYSKLANDF,TGTGCCAGCAGTTACTCGAAGCTAGCTAACGACTTC
TRBJ1-1,TRBV4-1,.,14,.,CASSQPRTASEAFF,TGCGCCAGCAGCCAACCAAGGACAGCCTCTGAAGCTTTCTTT
TRBJ2-3,TRBV10-3,.,15,.,CAISESGGRLDTQYF,TGTGCCATCAGTGAGTCCGGGGGGCGATTAGATACGCAGTATTTT
TRBJ2-1,TRBV11-2,.,12,once,CASSPFYNEQFF,TGTGCCAGCAGCCCGTTCTACAATGAGCAGTTCTTC
TRBJ2-7,TRBV9,TRBD1,13,.,CASSPADRGEQYF,TGTGCCAGCAGCCCAGCAGACAGGGGCGAGCAGTACTTC
TRBJ1-5,TRBV5-6,TRBD1,15,.,CAGSLGQGSNQPQHF,TGTGCCGGCAGCCTCGGACAGGGGAGCAATCAGCCCCAGCATTTT
TRBJ1-5,TRBV29-1,.,13,.,CSVMAGTTQPQHF,TGCAGCGTGATGGCCGGGACAACTCAGCCCCAGCATTTT
TRBJ2-6,TRBV10-3,TRBD1,18,.,CAIKRDRVGNGGANVLTF,TGTGCCATCAAACGGGACAGAGTGGGGAATGGAGGGGCCAACGTCCTGACTTTC
TRBJ1-1,TRBV2,TRBD1,16,once,CASSDVRQGALSEAFF,TGTGCCAGCAGTGATGTTCGCCAGGGGGCGCTCTCTGAAGCTTTCTTT
TRBJ1-4,TRBV5-1,.,15,.,CASSYRQAENEKLFF,TGCGCCAGCAGCTACCGACAGGCGGAAAATGAAAAACTGTTTTTT
TRBJ2-3,TRBV5-6,.,12,.,CASNLETDTQYF,TGTGCCAGCAATCTTGAGACAGATACGCAGTATTTT
TRBJ2-7,TRBV6-4,.,14,.,CASSDGPPSYEQYF,TGTGCCAGCAGTGACGGTCCGCCGTCCTACGAGCAGTACTTC
TRBJ2-7,TRBV6-1,TRBD2,16,.,CASSGTTSGFFYEQYF,TGTGCCAGCAGTGGAACTACTAGCGGGTTTTTCTACGAGCAGTACTTC
TRBJ2-1,TRBV7-9,.,15,.,CASSLVAFSYNEQFF,TGTGCCAGCAGCCTGGTAGCGTTCTCCTACAATGAGCAGTTCTTC